The 15 T cell receptor beta chains below come from one sample, sequenced in a study of shared clonotypes between healthy human individuals (dated by TCRdb to the early 2020s). Library method: the immunoSEQ multiplex PCR assay. Not all clones reach the TCRdb copy of this immuneACCESS table, which keeps in-frame sequences only. Checked studies attribute under half of the gap to unresolved V genes and leave the rest unexplained. The sample profile shows nearly 2 million clones; less than 95% of them were found once. The leading ten clones occupy approximately 1.2% of the sample. For the CD8 naive samples, CD45RO-negative cells were positively selected for CCR7, yielding a CD45RA+CCR7+ population from which TemRA cells were excluded. The material sequenced was naive CD8+ T cells sorted from blood. Reading the label with the study, this specimen's cell subset or site is: CD45RA+CCR7+. The receptor set was obtained from a man between 18 and 29 years old in good health.

This CDR3 is CASSPGAGERYEQYF. In nucleotides, the CDR3 is TGTGCCAGCAGCCCTGGGGCGGGGGAACGATACGAGCAGTACTTC. This chain links TRBV9 with TRBJ2-7, with TRBD2 identical over 7 bases. With 4 bases clipped from V and 4 bases from J, the junction kept 11 bases outside the gene matches. The CDR3 spans 15 residues. The germline V gene has CDR1 SGDLS and CDR2 YYNGEE.

About this clone: The same CDR3 can be traced to other DNA sequences in this sample. The chain has TRBV19 and TRBJ1-1; D gene uncertain. V lost 3 bases and J lost 5, with 10 bases in between. Germline-derived CDR1 and CDR2 are LNHDA and SQIVND (reference sequence). The CDR3 has 13 amino acids. The CDR3 coding sequence is TGTGCCAGTAGTATGGGGTTGGGGACTGAAGCTTTCTTT. This codes for CASSMGLGTEAFF.

The V call is TRBV15, the J call TRBJ2-1; D not resolved. Trimming left V 7 bases short and J 7 bases short, with 23 bases between. Looked up from germline, CDR1 is LNHNV and CDR2 is YYDKDF (reference sequence). The CDR3 loop spans 16 amino acids. The CDR3 spells CATKFDAPSSLNEQFF. The DNA of the CDR3 is TGTGCCACCAAGTTCGACGCGCCAAGCAGTCTTAATGAGCAGTTCTTC.

To note about this clone: Other DNA sequences in this sample translate to the same CDR3. CDR3 bases: TGTGCCAGCAGTCTGGGACGTGGGGGTTCCTACGAGCAGTACTTC. Amino acid sequence: CASSLGRGGSYEQYF. The rearrangement uses TRBV27 and TRBJ2-7, with D perhaps matching TRBD1 or TRBD2 (5 bases each). The germline gives CDR1 MNHEY, CDR2 SMNVEV (reference sequence). This CDR3 contains 15 residues. Trimming pared 5 bases from V and 1 base from J, leaving 15 bases between.

This clone was picked up one time. The CDR3 DNA sequence: TGTGCCGCGTCAGGGAACTCGCCGGAGGATACGCAGTATTTT. Its translation: CAASGNSPEDTQYF. The rearrangement links TRBV10-3 to TRBJ2-3, with D maybe TRBD1 (5 bases). The CDR3 covers 14 residues. Germline V gives CDR1 ENHRY, CDR2 SYGVKD. V gave up 11 bases and J gave up 6 bases, with 21 bases separating them.

This clone was seen a handful of times. The same CDR3 also results from other DNA sequences found in this sample. The V gene is TRBV13, the J gene TRBJ2-7; TRBD2 agrees at 7 bases. The CDR3 length is 14 residues. V trimming: 0 bases; J trimming: 3 bases; junction bases outside the gene matches: 2. Germline V gives CDR1 PRHDT, CDR2 FYEKMQ (reference sequence). CDR3 bases: TGTGCCAGCAGCTTAGGACTAGCGAGCTACGAGCAGTACTTC. Amino acid sequence: CASSLGLASYEQYF.

The chain has TRBV7-9 and TRBJ2-7; TRBD2 matches at 9 bases. Germline V gene data show CDR1 as SEHNR and CDR2 as FQNEAQ (reference sequence). The CDR3 spans 14 residues. The junction had 3 bases not matched to a gene; V was cut back by 0 bases and J by 6 bases. The CDR3 DNA reads as TGTGCCAGCAGCTTAGCGGCGGGGGGGCGCGAGCAGTACTTC. It codes for CASSLAAGGREQYF.

This sequence joins TRBV4-1 and TRBJ1-1; 10 bases are shared with TRBD1. The germline V gene has CDR1 MGHRA and CDR2 YSYEKL. This CDR3 region has 15 residues. V gave up 4 bases and J gave up 1 base; unmatched junction bases: 3. The CDR3 DNA reads TGCGCCAGCAGCCTGTGGACAGGGGGGAACACTGAAGCTTTCTTT. It encodes CASSLWTGGNTEAFF.

The chain carries TRBV5-1 and TRBJ2-1; D is uncertain. Germline CDR1 reads SGHRS; CDR2 reads YFSETQ. CDR3 size: 12 residues. V shed 2 bases and J shed 5 bases, with 5 bases lying between them. This CDR3 reads CASSFVDNEQFF. In nucleotides, the CDR3 is TGCGCCAGCAGCTTCGTGGACAATGAGCAGTTCTTC.

The V call is TRBV11-2, the J call TRBJ2-1, with 8 bases aligning to TRBD2. Trimming cost V 5 bases and J 6 bases; bases outside gene matches: 9. The CDR3 sequence is 15 residues long. The germline CDR1 and CDR2 sequences are SGHAT and FQNNGV. This chain's CDR3 is CASSPIAGSSNEQFF. CDR3 DNA: TGTGCCAGCAGCCCGATAGCGGGATCTTCCAATGAGCAGTTCTTC.

The chain is built from TRBV6-1 and TRBJ2-7; 8 bases map to TRBD2. V lost 2 bases to trimming and J lost 7 bases; unmatched junction nucleotides: 13. CDR1 and CDR2 from the germline V gene are MNHNS and SASEGT. The CDR3 runs 16 residues. The CDR3 reads CASSEKPSGRVREQYF. CDR3 nucleotides: TGTGCCAGCAGTGAAAAACCCAGCGGGAGAGTGAGGGAGCAGTACTTC.

V and J are TRBV19 and TRBJ2-5; D may be TRBD2 (5 bases). Near its end, the DNA agrees better with TRBJ2-7, so the J call may be wrong. The CDR3 sequence is 15 residues long. In germline, CDR1 is LNHDA, CDR2 SQIVND (reference sequence). The CDR3 DNA sequence: TGTGCCAGTAGTATAGGGGCTAGCCAAGGGAACGAGCAGTACTTC. Its protein is CASSIGASQGNEQYF.

As DNA, the CDR3 is TGCGCCAGCAGCCAAGATCCCGGGGGTGGGAATGGCTACACCTTC. Translation gives CASSQDPGGGNGYTF. V usage is TRBV4-1 and J usage is TRBJ1-2, with a tentative D call TRBD1 (5 bases). The germline V gene has CDR1 MGHRA and CDR2 YSYEKL. The CDR3 covers 15 residues. Trimming cost V 0 bases and J 6 bases, with 14 bases left between them.

The chain uses TRBV19 and TRBJ1-1; D unresolved. The CDR3 runs 14 residues. Trimming stripped 4 bases from V and 3 bases from J, with 12 bases between. Germline V lookup: CDR1 LNHDA, CDR2 SQIVND (reference sequence). CDR3 nucleotide sequence: TGTGCCAGTAGTACTAAAGCAGCCTACACTGAAGCTTTCTTT. It is translated as CASSTKAAYTEAFF.

A word on this clone: The sample has other DNA sequences that encode this CDR3 too. The chain joins TRBV7-6 to TRBJ2-3; 10 bases map to TRBD2. The CDR3 is 14 residues long. The V segment lost 1 base and the J segment 9 bases; nucleotides outside the gene matches: 4. CDR1 SGHVS and CDR2 FNYEAQ come from the germline V gene. Written as DNA, the CDR3 is TGTGCCAGCAGCTTAGGGCTAGCGGGAGACACGCAGTATTTT. Translating it yields CASSLGLAGDTQYF.